Presented here are 4 T cell receptor beta chains from one specimen sequenced in a study of type 1 regulatory T cells. Notes on the study in general: Compared with non-type 1 regulatory T cells, type 1 regulatory T cells showed a more restricted TCR repertoire.

These receptors have no known antigen. MiXCR, applied by TCRdb to the reads, yields one record per CDR3 protein. The repertoire consists of tens of thousands of distinct CDR3 sequences, with roughly 20% occurring once and the leading ten covering roughly 8.3%. The sequenced material came from cultured type 1 regulatory T (Tr1) cells, either the whole culture or a sorted fraction (not recorded which). These receptors were obtained from a human donor in good health.

This chain joins TRBV20-1 and TRBJ1-1; D is ambiguous. V lost 1 base to trimming and J lost 11 bases, with 11 bases between them. The CDR3 extends over 11 amino acids. CDR1 is DFQATT, CDR2 SNEGSKA, per germline (reference sequence). CDR3: CSARVTQRAFF. The CDR3 DNA reads as TGCAGTGCTAGAGTCACACAGCGGGCTTTCTTT.

CDR3 residues: CSARWGSEAFF. CDR3 sequence (DNA): TGCAGTGCTAGATGGGGTTCTGAAGCTTTCTTT. The J gene is TRBJ1-1, the V gene TRBV20-1, with no clear D. Trimming took 2 bases from V and 6 from J, leaving 7 bases between them. Germline V gives CDR1 DFQATT, CDR2 SNEGSKA (reference sequence). This CDR3 is built from 11 residues.

There are a few counts of this clonotype. The rearrangement links TRBV12-3 or TRBV12-4 to TRBJ2-2, with D unresolved. V lost 8 bases to trimming and J lost 2 bases, with 12 bases between them. The CDR3 has 14 amino acids. This CDR3 is CASGVGSNTGELFF. The DNA of the CDR3 is TGTGCCAGCGGGGTGGGTAGTAACACCGGGGAGCTGTTTTTT.

The rearrangement joins TRBV20-1 to TRBJ1-5; D gene ambiguous. This CDR3 comprises 13 residues. The V end was cut by 6 bases, the J end by 4 bases, with 13 bases between. Germline V gene data show CDR1 as DFQATT and CDR2 as SNEGSKA (reference sequence). The CDR3 DNA reads TGCAGTGCGACGGTCTCCGTAAATCAGCCCCAGCATTTT. Translated, it gives CSATVSVNQPQHF.